This TCR beta chain came from a study of beta chain features in type 1 diabetes. Study background: The patient and healthy donor groups were comparable for age, gender and cell yields. Study-level points and caveats: Healthy donors had naive, central memory and Treg TCRB repertoires that appeared less similar than those seen among patients. Any HLA type influence on TCRB rearrangement was left unresolved here.

Isolated RNA was reverse transcribed in full, so expressed TCRB transcripts were sequenced. This table comes from immunoSEQ multiplex PCR, and its TCRdb copy is limited to in-frame clones, with some not included. The table has a few hundred thousand clones, around 15% seen once. Germline CDR1 and CDR2: SGHDT and YYEEEE. The CDR3 covers 17 residues. V lost 2 bases and J lost 0, with 12 bases in between. A word on this clone: What it recognizes is unknown.

The chain has TRBV5-6 and TRBJ2-6, with D possibly being TRBD1 (6 bases). What was sequenced was central memory CD4+ T cells from blood. The TCR sequence derives from a man aged 30 to 39 in good health. For the CDR3, the DNA is TGTGCCAGCAGCTTACCAGGGGCCAACTCTGGGGCCAACGTCCTGACTTTC. Translated: CASSLPGANSGANVLTF.